Given below is one TCR beta chain in context. Its target is not known. The entry originates in a study of T cell responses to AZD1222 COVID-19 vaccine. Overall study findings and caveats: Spike-specific TCR depth and breadth grew after two AZD1222 doses.

Clones were sequenced by immunoSEQ multiplex PCR, and TCRdb holds only the in-frame ones, with some missing. The sample contains about 67,000 clones, 84% of which appear only once. In germline, CDR1 is SGHVS, CDR2 FNYEAQ. Trimming removed 5 bases from V and 6 bases from J; junction bases left unmatched: 6. The CDR3 consists of 13 residues. The receptor comes from an adult in good health. V is TRBV7-6 and J is TRBJ2-7; TRBD2 matches 8 bases. The input for sequencing was peripheral blood, taken on day 0 of AZD1222 vaccination. The CDR3 DNA reads TGTGCCAGCAGCCTTGCAGGGACTAGCGAGCAGTACTTC. Translating it yields CASSLAGTSEQYF.